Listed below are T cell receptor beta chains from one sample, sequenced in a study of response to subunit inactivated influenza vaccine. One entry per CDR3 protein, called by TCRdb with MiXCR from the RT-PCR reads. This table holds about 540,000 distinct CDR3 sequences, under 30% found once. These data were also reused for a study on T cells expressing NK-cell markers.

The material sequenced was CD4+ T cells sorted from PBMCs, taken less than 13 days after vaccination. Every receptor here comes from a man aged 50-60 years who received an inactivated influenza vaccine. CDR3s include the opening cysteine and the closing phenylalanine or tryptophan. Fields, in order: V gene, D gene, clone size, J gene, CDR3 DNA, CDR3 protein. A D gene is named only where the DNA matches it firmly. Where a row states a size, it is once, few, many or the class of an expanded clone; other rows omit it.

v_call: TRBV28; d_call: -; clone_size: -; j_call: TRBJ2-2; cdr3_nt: TGTGCCAGCAGTTGGATCGGCCCCGGGGAGCTGTTTTTT; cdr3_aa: CASSWIGPGELFF
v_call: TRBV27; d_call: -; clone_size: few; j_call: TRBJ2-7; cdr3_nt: TGTGCCAGCAGTTTATGGTTACAGGGCTCCTACGAGCAGTACTTC; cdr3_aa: CASSLWLQGSYEQYF
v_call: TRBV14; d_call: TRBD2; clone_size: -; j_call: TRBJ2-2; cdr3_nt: TGTGCCAGCAGCCAAGATCGATCCGGGGGGGCCGCCGGGGAGCTGTTTTTT; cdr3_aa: CASSQDRSGGAAGELFF
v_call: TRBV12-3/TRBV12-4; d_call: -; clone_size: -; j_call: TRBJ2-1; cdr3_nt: TGTGCCAGCAGCCAGGACGCCACTCTCTCCTACAATGAGCAGTTCTTC; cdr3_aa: CASSQDATLSYNEQFF
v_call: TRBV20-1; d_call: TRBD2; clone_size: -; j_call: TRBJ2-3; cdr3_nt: TGCAGTGCTCATAGCGGGAAAGGAGGCACAGATACGCAGTATTTT; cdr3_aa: CSAHSGKGGTDTQYF
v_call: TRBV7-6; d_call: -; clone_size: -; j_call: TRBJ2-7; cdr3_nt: TGTGCCAGCAGCTTAGCGAGGGTTGAGCCGCGGGAGCAGTACTTC; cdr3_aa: CASSLARVEPREQYF
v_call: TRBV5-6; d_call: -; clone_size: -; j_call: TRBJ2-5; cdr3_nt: TGTGCCAGCAGCTTGTTAACGTACCAAGAGACCCAGTACTTC; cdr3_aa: CASSLLTYQETQYF
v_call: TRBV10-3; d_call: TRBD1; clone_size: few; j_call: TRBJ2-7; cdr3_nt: TGTGCCATCAGTGCAGGGACAGGGGGCTCCTACGAGCAGTACTTC; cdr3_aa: CAISAGTGGSYEQYF
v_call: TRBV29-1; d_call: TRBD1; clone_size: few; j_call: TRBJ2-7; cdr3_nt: TGCAGCGTTGGGGACAGGGGGGGGTACGAGCAGTACTTC; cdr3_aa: CSVGDRGGYEQYF
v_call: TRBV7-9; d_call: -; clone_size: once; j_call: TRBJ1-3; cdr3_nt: TGTGCCAGCAGCTTCGACAGAGTGGGCTCTGGAAACACCATATATTTT; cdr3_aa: CASSFDRVGSGNTIYF
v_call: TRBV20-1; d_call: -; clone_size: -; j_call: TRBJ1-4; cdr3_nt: TGCAGTGCCCCAAACCCGGGGGGCGGGGAAAAACTGTTTTTT; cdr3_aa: CSAPNPGGGEKLFF
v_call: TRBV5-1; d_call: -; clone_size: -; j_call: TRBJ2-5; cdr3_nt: TGCGCCAGCAGCTTGGCCACCGAGACCCAGTACTTC; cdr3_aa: CASSLATETQYF
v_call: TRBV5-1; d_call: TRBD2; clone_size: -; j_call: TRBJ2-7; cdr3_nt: TGCGCCAGCAGCTTGGGTTTGGGACTAGTTCTCTACGAGCAGTACTTC; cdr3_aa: CASSLGLGLVLYEQYF
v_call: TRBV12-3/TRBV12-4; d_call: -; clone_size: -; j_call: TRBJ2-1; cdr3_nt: TGTGCCAGCAGTCGGGGGAGCCCTGAGCAGTTCTTC; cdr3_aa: CASSRGSPEQFF
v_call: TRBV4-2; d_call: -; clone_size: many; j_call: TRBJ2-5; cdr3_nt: TGTGCCAGCAGCCAAGAGGTCCTAGGACAAGAGACCCAGTACTTC; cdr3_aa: CASSQEVLGQETQYF
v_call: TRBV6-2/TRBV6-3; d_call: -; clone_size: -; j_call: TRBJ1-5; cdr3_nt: TGTGCCAGCAGTTACGGCAGGGAGGGCAATCAGCCCCAGCATTTT; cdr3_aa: CASSYGREGNQPQHF
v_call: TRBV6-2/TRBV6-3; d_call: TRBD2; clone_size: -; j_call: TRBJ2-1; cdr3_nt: TGTGCCAGCAAGCTAGCGGGAGTAGGCTACAATGAGCAGTTCTTC; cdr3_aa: CASKLAGVGYNEQFF
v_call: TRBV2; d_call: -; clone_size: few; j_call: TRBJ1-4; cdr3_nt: TGTGCCAGCAGTGAACAGGGAGTGGGGGAAAAACTGTTTTTT; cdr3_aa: CASSEQGVGEKLFF
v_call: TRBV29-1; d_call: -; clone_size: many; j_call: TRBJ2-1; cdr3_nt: TGCAGCGCGCCCCTGACGGGCTCCTACAATGAGCAGTTCTTC; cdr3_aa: CSAPLTGSYNEQFF
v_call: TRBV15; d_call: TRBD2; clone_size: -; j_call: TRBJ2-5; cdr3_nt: TGTGCCACCAGCAGAGGGGGGGGGACCCAGTACTTC; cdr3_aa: CATSRGGGTQYF
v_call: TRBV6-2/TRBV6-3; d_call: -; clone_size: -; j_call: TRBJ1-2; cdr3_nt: TGTGCCAGCAGTTTTGGCTTGACTTATGGCTACACCTTC; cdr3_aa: CASSFGLTYGYTF
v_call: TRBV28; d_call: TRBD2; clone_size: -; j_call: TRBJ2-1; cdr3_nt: TGTGCCAGCAGTCCTAGCGGCTCCCCCAGAAACAATGAGCAGTTCTTC; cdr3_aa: CASSPSGSPRNNEQFF
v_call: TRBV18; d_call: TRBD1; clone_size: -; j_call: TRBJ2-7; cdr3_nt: TGTGCCAGCTCACTCAACCCAGGGGGCGCTTCCTACGAGCAGTACTTC; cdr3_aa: CASSLNPGGASYEQYF
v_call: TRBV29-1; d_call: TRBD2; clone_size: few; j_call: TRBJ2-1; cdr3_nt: TGCAGCGCAGCAACTAGCGGGAGGGCCGATGAGCAGTTCTTC; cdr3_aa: CSAATSGRADEQFF
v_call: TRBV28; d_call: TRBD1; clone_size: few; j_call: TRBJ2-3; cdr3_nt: TGTGCCAGCAGCCTGACAGGGGGTGCAGATACGCAGTATTTT; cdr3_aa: CASSLTGGADTQYF
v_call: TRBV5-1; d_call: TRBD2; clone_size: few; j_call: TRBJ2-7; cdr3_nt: TGCGCCAGCAGCTACCGGACTAGCGGGGGTTTACTCTCCTACGAGCAGTACTTC; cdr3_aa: CASSYRTSGGLLSYEQYF
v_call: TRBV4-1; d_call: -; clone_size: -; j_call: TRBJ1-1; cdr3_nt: TGCGCCAGCAGCCAAGATTGGGGTATGAACACTGAAGCTTTCTTT; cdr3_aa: CASSQDWGMNTEAFF
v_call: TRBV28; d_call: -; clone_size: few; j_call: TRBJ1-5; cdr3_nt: TGTGCCAGCAGGTCGCAAGGGCCTCCGTGGGGCAATCAGCCCCAGCATTTT; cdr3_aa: CASRSQGPPWGNQPQHF
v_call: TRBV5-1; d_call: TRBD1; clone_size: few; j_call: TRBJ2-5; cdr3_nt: TGCGCCAGCAGCCCGATACCGGGACAGGGAAGAGAGACCCAGTACTTC; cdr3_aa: CASSPIPGQGRETQYF
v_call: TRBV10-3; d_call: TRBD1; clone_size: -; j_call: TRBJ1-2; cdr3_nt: TGTGCCATCAGTGAGAGAACAGGGGGAGAGGCTGGCTACACCTTC; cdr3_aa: CAISERTGGEAGYTF
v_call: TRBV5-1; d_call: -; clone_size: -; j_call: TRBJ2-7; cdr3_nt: TGCGCCAGCAGCTCGGGACTCACCTACGAGCAGTACTTC; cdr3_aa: CASSSGLTYEQYF
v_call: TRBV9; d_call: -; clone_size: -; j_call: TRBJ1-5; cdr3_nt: TGTGCCAGCAGCGTTTCGGGGGTCGCCAATCAGCCCCAGCATTTT; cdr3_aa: CASSVSGVANQPQHF
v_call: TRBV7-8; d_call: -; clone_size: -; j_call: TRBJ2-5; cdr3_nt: TGTGCCAGCAGCCGAAAGGGACTGAAAGAGACCCAGTACTTC; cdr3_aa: CASSRKGLKETQYF
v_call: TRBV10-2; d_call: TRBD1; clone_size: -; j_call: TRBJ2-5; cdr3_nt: TGCGCCAGCAGCGGACGGGACAGCGAGGAGACCCAGTACTTC; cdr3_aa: CASSGRDSEETQYF
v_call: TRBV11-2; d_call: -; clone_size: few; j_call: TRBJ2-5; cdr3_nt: TGTGCCAGCAGCTTAGTCACCGGGGGCCAAGAGACCCAGTACTTC; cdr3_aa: CASSLVTGGQETQYF
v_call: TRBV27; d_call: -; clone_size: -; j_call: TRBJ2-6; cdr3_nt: TGTGCCAGCAGTCTTTACAGGGAAGCTGGGGCCAACGTCCTGACTTTC; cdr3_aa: CASSLYREAGANVLTF
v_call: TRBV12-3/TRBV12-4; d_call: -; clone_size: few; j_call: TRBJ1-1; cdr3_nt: TGTGCCAGCAGTATACAAATCGTGGGCGGTGAAGCTTTCTTT; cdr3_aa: CASSIQIVGGEAFF
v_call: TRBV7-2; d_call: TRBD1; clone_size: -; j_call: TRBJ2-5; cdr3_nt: TGTGCCAGCAGCTACTACTCCGGGACAGGGAAAGAGACCCAGTACTTC; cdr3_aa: CASSYYSGTGKETQYF
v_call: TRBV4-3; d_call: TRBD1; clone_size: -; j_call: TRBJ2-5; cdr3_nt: TGCGCCAGCAGCCAAGAGACAGGGGAAGAGACCCAGTACTTC; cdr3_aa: CASSQETGEETQYF
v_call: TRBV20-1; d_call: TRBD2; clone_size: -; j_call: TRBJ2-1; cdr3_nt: TGCAGTGCTAGGCGGGAGTCAGGTGTGAATGAGCAGTTCTTC; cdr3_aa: CSARRESGVNEQFF
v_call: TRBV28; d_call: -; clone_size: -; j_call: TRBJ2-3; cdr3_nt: TGTGCCAGCAGTTTCGGGATAAACCCCTTGCGAACTAGCACAGATACGCAGTATTTT; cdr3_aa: CASSFGINPLRTSTDTQYF
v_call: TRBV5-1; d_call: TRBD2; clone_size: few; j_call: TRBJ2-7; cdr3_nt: TGCGCCAGCAGCTTGGAGAGCAGCGGGATTTCCTACGAGCAGTACTTC; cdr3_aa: CASSLESSGISYEQYF
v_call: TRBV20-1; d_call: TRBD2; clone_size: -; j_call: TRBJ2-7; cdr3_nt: TGCAGTGCCGGCTCCGGGACTAGCGTCGGCGAGCAGTACTTC; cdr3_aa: CSAGSGTSVGEQYF
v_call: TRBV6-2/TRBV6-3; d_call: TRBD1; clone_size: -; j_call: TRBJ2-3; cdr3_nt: TGTGCCAGCAGTTACTGGGACAGGGTCACAGATACGCAGTATTTT; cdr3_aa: CASSYWDRVTDTQYF
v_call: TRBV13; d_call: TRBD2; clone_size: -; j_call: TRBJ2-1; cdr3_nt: TGTGCCAGTAGAAAGGGCGGGAGCAGGAATGAGCAGTTCTTC; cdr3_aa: CASRKGGSRNEQFF
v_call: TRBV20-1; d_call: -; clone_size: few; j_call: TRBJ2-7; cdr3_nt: TGCAGTGCTAGCCGCACCTACGAGCAGTACTTC; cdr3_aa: CSASRTYEQYF
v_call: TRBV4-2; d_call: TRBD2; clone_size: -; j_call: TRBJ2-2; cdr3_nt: TGTGCCAGCAGCCAAGATGGCAGCGGGGGGACCGGGGAGCTGTTTTTT; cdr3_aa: CASSQDGSGGTGELFF
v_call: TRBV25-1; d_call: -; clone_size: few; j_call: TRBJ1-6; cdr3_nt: TGTGCCAGCAGTGGAAGGGGAAGCTCCTATAATTCACCCCTCCACTTT; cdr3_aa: CASSGRGSSYNSPLHF
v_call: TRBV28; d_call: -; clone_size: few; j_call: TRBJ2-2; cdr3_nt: TGTGCCAGCGAGGGGGGAACGAACACCGGGGAGCTGTTTTTT; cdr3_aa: CASEGGTNTGELFF
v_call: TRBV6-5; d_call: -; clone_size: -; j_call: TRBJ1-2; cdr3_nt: TGTGCCAGCGGACGAAGAGATGGCTACACCTTC; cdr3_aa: CASGRRDGYTF
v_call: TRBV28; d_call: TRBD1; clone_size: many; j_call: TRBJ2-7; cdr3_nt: TGTGCCAGCAGTCGACAGGGTTTGCCCAAGCAGTACTTC; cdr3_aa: CASSRQGLPKQYF
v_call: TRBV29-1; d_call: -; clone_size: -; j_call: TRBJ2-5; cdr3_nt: TGCAGCGTTGAAGGAGGTGGTCCGGCCCGGGGAGAGACCCAGTACTTC; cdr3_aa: CSVEGGGPARGETQYF
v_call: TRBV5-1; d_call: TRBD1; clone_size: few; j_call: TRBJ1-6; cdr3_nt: TGCGCCAGCAGCATAAGACAGGGTAGTAATTCACCCCTCCACTTT; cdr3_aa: CASSIRQGSNSPLHF
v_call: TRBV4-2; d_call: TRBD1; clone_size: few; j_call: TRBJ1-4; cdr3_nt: TGTGCCAGCAGCCAAGATGGGGGACAGGGCCCTGAAAAACTGTTTTTT; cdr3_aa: CASSQDGGQGPEKLFF